This TCR beta chain came from a study of blood T cells in healthy people across ages. Together with a sample-barcoded 5' primer, a J-beta primer mix was included in a second PCR lasting about 7 to 11 cycles. Researchers report that a template-switch adaptor with 12 random nucleotides tagged each cDNA molecule. TCRdb re-called the 5' RACE reads through MiXCR, storing one row per CDR3 protein. The sample lists hundreds of thousands of distinct CDR3 sequences; more than 45% were seen once. Sequences were obtained from blood. The receptor was isolated from a man in his sixties in good health.

The CDR3 DNA reads TGCAGTGCGCATGGATCTCCCGCAGATACGCAGTATTTT. Translation: CSAHGSPADTQYF. The V call is TRBV20-1, the J call TRBJ2-3; D unclear. V lost 6 bases and J 4 bases, leaving 14 bases between the germline ends. This CDR3 is 13 amino acids long. Per the germline V gene, CDR1 is DFQATT and CDR2 is SNEGSKA (reference sequence).